This record concerns one T cell receptor beta chain sequence. Seattle patients were enrolled while actively infected and followed longitudinally. Original data processing: Estimated nucleated cell counts came from reference gene primer amplification. The protocol was immunoSEQ multiplex PCR, while the TCRdb copy is restricted to in-frame clones and leaves out a portion. The V and J calls and the clone size are those of that table, but D and trimming were determined from the DNA. The sample holds roughly 87,000 clones, around 85% seen once. The data originate from a study of blood T cell repertoires in COVID-19. Study-level information: Samples came from the United States, Italy and Spain, spanning acute and convalescent COVID-19. The cDNA or gDNA used as material had been derived from T cells, B-cell-depleted T cells, or PBMCs.

The germline V gene encodes CDR1 KGHDR and CDR2 SFDVKD. The CDR3 sequence is 12 residues long. Trimming took 3 bases from V and 2 from J, leaving 3 bases between them. The chain combines TRBV24-1 with TRBJ2-5; no firm D call. The source of this sequence is a woman older than 75 with COVID-19, enrolled during active disease. The sequenced sample was peripheral blood. The DNA of the CDR3 is TGTGCCACCAGTGATGCGCAAGAGACCCAGTACTTC. Translated, it gives CATSDAQETQYF.